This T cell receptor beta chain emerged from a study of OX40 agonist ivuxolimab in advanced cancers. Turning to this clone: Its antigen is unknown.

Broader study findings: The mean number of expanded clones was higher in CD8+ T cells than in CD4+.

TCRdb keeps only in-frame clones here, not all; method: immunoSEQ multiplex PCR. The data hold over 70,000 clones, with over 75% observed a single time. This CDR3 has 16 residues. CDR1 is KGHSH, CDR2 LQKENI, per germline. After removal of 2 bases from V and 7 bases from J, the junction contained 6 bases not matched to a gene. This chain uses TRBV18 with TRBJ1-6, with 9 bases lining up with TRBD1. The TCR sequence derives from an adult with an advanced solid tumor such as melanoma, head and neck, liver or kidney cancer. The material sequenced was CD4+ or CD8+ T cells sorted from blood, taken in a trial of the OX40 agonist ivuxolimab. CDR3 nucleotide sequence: TGTGCCAGCTCACCAGACGACAGGGGGAAAAATTCACCCCTCCACTTT. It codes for CASSPDDRGKNSPLHF.